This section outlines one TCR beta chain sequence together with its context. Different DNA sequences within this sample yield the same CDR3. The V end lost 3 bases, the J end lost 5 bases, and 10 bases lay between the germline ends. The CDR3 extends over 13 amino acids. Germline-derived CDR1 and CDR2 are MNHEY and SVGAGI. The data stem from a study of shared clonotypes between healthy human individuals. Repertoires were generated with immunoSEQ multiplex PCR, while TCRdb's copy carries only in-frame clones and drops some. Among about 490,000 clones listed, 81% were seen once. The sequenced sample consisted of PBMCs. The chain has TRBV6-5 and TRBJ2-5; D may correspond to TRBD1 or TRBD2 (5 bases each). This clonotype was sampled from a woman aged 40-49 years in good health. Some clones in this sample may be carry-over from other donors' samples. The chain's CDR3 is CASSYGGRETQYF. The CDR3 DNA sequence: TGTGCCAGCAGTTATGGGGGTCGGGAGACCCAGTACTTC.